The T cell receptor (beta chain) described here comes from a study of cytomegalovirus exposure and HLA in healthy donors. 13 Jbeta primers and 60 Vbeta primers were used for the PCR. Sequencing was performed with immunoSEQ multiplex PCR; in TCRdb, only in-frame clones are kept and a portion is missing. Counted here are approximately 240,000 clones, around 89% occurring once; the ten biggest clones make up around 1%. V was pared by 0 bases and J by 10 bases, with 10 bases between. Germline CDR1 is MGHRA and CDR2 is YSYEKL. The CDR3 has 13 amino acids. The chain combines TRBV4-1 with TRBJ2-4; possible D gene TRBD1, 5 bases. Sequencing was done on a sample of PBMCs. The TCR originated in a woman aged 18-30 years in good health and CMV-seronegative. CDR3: CASSQEGASIQYF. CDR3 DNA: TGCGCCAGCAGCCAAGAAGGGGCCTCGATTCAGTACTTC.